Each of the 12 T cell receptor beta chains below was sequenced from the same sample in a study of T cell responses to AZD1222 COVID-19 vaccine. Method: immunoSEQ multiplex PCR; TCRdb's copy keeps in-frame clones and lacks some. The sample yields some 160,000 clones, about 91% seen once. The sample in question was peripheral blood, obtained on day 0 of AZD1222 vaccination. Receptors originate from an adult in good health.

The V and J genes are TRBV19 and TRBJ1-5, with TRBD1 matching 9 bases. Germline CDR1 LNHDA, CDR2 SQIVND (reference sequence). CDR3 length: 15 amino acids. V gave up 7 bases and J gave up 2 bases; unmatched junction bases: 6. The CDR3 spells CASKLTGGGNQPQHF. For the CDR3, the DNA is TGTGCCAGTAAACTGACAGGGGGAGGCAATCAGCCCCAGCATTTT.

The chain recombines TRBV2 with TRBJ1-2, with D tentatively TRBD1 (5 bases). Trimming removed 2 bases at V and 8 bases at J, with 15 bases between. The CDR3 sequence is 14 residues long. CDR1 and CDR2 (germline): SNHLY, FYNNEI. DNA of the CDR3: TGTGCCAGCAGTGAACAGGGACTAACGGGAGGCTACACCTTC. Its protein product is CASSEQGLTGGYTF. The whole variable domain, filled in from reference TRBV2 and TRBJ1-2, reads EPEVTQTPSHQVTQMGQEVILRCVPISNHLYFYWYRQILGQKVEFLVSFYNNEISEKSEIFDDQFSVERPDGSNFTLKIRSTKLEDSAMYFCASSEQGLTGGYTFGSGTRLTVV.

The V call is TRBV2, the J call TRBJ1-4; unclear D gene. This CDR3 is 14 amino acids long. Trimming pared 8 bases from V and 6 bases from J, leaving 16 bases between. The V gene's germline CDR1 is SNHLY and CDR2 FYNNEI. CDR3 DNA sequence: TGTGCCAGCTGTAGTGGACCAGAAGATGAAAAACTGTTTTTT. Its translation is CASCSGPEDEKLFF.

The chain links TRBV4-3 to TRBJ1-2; no clear D. Germline V lookup: CDR1 LGHNA, CDR2 YSLEER. V lost 1 base to trimming and J lost 9 bases, with 9 bases between them. CDR3 length: 12 residues. CDR3 in DNA: TGCGCCAGCAGCCAAGGGATCAGGAGCTACACCTTC. Its translation is CASSQGIRSYTF.

V is TRBV6-5 and J is TRBJ2-2, with 11 bases aligning to TRBD2. Germline V gene sequence: CDR1 MNHEY, CDR2 SVGAGI. V lost 7 bases and J lost 8; bases outside the gene matches: 9. CDR3 length equals 15 residues. The CDR3 bases are TGTGCCAGCACCCGACTAGCGGGAACGACTGGGGAGCTGTTTTTT. Translation gives CASTRLAGTTGELFF.

The chain links TRBV7-9 to TRBJ1-6; 8 bases are shared with TRBD1. V was clipped by 5 bases and J by 13 bases; unmatched bases: 10. Looked up from germline, CDR1 is SEHNR and CDR2 is FQNEAQ (reference sequence). This CDR3 has 14 amino acids. The CDR3 DNA reads TGTGCCAGCAGCCCCGGGACAGGATTATTGCCCCTCCACTTT. Translation: CASSPGTGLLPLHF.

The chain is built from TRBV7-8 and TRBJ2-7; 8 nucleotides line up with TRBD1. The CDR3 runs to 13 residues. Unmatched junction bases numbered 4, after V lost 5 bases and J lost 4 bases. CDR1 and CDR2 (germline): SGHVS, FQNEAQ. CDR3 amino acids: CASSAGGYYEQYF. The CDR3 coding sequence is TGTGCCAGCAGCGCAGGGGGCTATTACGAGCAGTACTTC.

The J gene is TRBJ2-7, the V gene TRBV12-3 or TRBV12-4; 7 positions match TRBD1. This CDR3 is built from 13 residues. Unmatched junction bases numbered 9, after V lost 6 bases and J lost 7 bases. The CDR3 DNA is TGTGCCAGCAGCGAAACGACAGGGTGGGAGCAGTACTTC. It yields the protein CASSETTGWEQYF.

The J gene is TRBJ1-1, the V gene TRBV19; D remains ambiguous. Trimming shortened V by 3 bases and J by 3 bases, and 17 bases separated the two germline ends. Germline CDR1 and CDR2: LNHDA and SQIVND (reference sequence). The CDR3 has 16 residues. The CDR3 nucleotides read TGTGCCAGTAGTATGATGCGCGAAAGGCGGCACACTGAAGCTTTCTTT. Protein product: CASSMMRERRHTEAFF.

This clone was detected once. The gene calls are TRBV5-4 and TRBJ2-7; the match to TRBD2 covers 12 bases. Germline V CDR1 and CDR2: SGHNT, YYREEE (reference sequence). Trimming removed 4 bases from V and 3 bases from J; junction bases left unmatched: 5. The CDR3 is made up of 15 amino acids. As DNA, the CDR3 is TGTGCCAGCAGCCGGACTAGCGGGGCAAACTACGAGCAGTACTTC. Translated: CASSRTSGANYEQYF.

J is TRBJ2-1 and V is TRBV6-5; D is ambiguous. V was clipped by 7 bases and J by 4 bases, with 14 bases between them. CDR1 is MNHEY, CDR2 SVGAGI, per germline. This CDR3 region has 14 residues. CDR3 coding DNA: TGTGCCAGCATCCCCACCTCTAGGTACAATGAGCAGTTCTTC. It yields the protein CASIPTSRYNEQFF.

CDR3 nucleotides: TGTGCCAGCAGCGAAGGGACAGTCCAAGAGACCCAGTACTTC. It specifies CASSEGTVQETQYF. The chain carries TRBV3-1 (or the pseudogene TRBV3-2) and TRBJ2-5, with 7 bases that match TRBD1. Per germline, CDR1 LGHDT and CDR2 YNNKEL (reference sequence). The CDR3 runs 14 residues. Trimming took 5 bases from V and 1 from J; bases not matched to a gene: 4.